This TCR beta chain appears in the sequencing data of a study of blood T cell repertoires in COVID-19. Authors' analysis steps: Amplifying reference gene primers gave estimates of nucleated cell counts. TCRdb keeps only in-frame clones here, not all; method: immunoSEQ multiplex PCR. V and J calls and clone size follow that table, whereas D and trimming were derived from the DNA. The sample lists 300,000 to 350,000 clones, about nine tenths seen once, with around 3.9% in the top ten. Germline values: CDR1 SEHNR, CDR2 FQNEAQ (reference sequence). This CDR3 comprises 14 residues. The V end lost 1 base, the J end lost 4 bases, and 10 bases lay between the germline ends.

The receptor was isolated from a woman aged 55-70 years with COVID-19, enrolled during active disease. The sequenced sample was peripheral blood. The chain has TRBV7-9 and TRBJ1-2, with a weak D call TRBD1 (6 bases). Here the CDR3 reads CASSLDVTGYGYTF. The DNA for the CDR3 is TGTGCCAGCAGCTTAGACGTGACAGGCTATGGCTACACCTTC.